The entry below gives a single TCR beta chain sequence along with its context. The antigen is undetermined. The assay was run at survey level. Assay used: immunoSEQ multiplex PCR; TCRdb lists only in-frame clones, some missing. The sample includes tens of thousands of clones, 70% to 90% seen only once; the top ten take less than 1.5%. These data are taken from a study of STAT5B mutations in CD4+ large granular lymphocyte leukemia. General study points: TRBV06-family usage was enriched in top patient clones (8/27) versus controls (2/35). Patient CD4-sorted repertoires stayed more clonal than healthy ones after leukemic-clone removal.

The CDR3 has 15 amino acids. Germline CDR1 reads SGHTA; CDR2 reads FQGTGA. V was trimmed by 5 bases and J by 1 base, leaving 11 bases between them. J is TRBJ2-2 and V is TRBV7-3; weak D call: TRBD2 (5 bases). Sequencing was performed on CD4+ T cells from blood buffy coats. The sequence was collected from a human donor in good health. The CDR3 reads CASSRGWGNTGELFF. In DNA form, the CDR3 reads TGTGCCAGCAGCCGAGGGTGGGGGAACACCGGGGAGCTGTTTTTT. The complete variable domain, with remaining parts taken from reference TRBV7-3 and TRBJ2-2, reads GAGVSQTPSNKVTEKGKYVELRCDPISGHTALYWYRQSLGQGPEFLIYFQGTGAADDSGLPNDRFFAVRPEGSVSTLKIQRTERGDSAVYLCASSRGWGNTGELFFGEGSRLTVL.